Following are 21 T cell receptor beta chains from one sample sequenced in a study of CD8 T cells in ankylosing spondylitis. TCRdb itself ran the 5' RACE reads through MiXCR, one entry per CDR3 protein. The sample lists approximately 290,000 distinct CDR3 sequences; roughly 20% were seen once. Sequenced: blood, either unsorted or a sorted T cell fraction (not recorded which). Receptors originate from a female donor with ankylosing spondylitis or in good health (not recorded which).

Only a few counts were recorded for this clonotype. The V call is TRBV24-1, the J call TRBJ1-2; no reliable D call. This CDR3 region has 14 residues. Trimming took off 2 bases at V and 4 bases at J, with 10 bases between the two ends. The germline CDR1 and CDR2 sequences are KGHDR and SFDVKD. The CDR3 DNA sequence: TGTGCCACCAGTGATTCTGACAACGTCTATGGCTACACCTTC. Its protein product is CATSDSDNVYGYTF.

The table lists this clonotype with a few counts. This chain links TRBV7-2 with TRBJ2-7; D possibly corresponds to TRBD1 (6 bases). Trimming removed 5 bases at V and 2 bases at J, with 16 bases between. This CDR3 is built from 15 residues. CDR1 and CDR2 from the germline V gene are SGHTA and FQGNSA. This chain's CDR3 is CASSPGQPEPYEQYF. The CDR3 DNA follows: TGTGCCAGCAGCCCTGGACAGCCTGAACCCTACGAGCAGTACTTC.

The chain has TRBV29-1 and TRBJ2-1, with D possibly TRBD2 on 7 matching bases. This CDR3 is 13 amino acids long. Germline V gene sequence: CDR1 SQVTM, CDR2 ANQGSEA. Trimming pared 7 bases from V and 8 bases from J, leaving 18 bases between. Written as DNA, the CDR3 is TGCAGCGGGGGGGGGCTACTCGGGGATGAGCAGTTCTTC. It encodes CSGGGLLGDEQFF.

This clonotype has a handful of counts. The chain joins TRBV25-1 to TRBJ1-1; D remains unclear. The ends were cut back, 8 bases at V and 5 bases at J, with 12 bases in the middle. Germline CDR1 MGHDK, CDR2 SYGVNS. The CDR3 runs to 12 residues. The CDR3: CASLGLTTEAFF. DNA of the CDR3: TGTGCCAGCCTAGGTTTGACGACTGAAGCTTTCTTT.

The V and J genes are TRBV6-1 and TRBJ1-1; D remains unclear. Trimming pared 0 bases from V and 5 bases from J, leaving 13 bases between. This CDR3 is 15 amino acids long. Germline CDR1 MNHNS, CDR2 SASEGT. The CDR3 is CASSEALLGGTEAFF. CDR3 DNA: TGTGCCAGCAGTGAAGCGCTGCTGGGAGGAACTGAAGCTTTCTTT.

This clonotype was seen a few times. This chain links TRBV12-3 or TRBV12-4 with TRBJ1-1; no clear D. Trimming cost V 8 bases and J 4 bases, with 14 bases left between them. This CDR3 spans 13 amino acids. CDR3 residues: CASSSPRGTEAFF. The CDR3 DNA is TGTGCCAGCTCCTCCCCCCGGGGCACTGAAGCTTTCTTT.

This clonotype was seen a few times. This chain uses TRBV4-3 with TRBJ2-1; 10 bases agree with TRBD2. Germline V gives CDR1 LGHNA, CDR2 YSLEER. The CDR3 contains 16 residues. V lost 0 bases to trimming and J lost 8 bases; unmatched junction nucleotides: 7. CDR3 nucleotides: TGCGCCAGCAGCCAAGACCAAGCGGGAGGGACGTATGAGCAGTTCTTC. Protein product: CASSQDQAGGTYEQFF.

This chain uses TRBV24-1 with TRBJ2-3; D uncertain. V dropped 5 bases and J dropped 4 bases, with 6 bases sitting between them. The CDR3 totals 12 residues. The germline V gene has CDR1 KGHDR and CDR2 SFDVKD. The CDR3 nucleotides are TGTGCCACCAGTGGACTTCCAGATACGCAGTATTTT. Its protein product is CATSGLPDTQYF.

CDR3 bases: TGTGCCAGCACCTTTAGCGGGTATAGCTCCTACAATGAGCAGTTCTTC. It specifies CASTFSGYSSYNEQFF. The rearrangement links TRBV6-2 or TRBV6-3 to TRBJ2-1, with 7 positions matching TRBD2. The germline V gene has CDR1 MNHEY and CDR2 SVGEGT. The CDR3 runs to 16 residues. The J segment lost 0 bases and the V segment lost 7 bases, leaving 9 bases of the junction unmatched.

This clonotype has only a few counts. CDR3 sequence (DNA): TGCGCCAGCAGCTCGGATCCTAACTATGGCTACACCTTC. This translates into CASSSDPNYGYTF. This sequence joins TRBV5-1 and TRBJ1-2, with unresolved D. Germline lookup yields CDR1 SGHRS and CDR2 YFSETQ. The CDR3 extends over 13 amino acids. The V gene lost 3 bases and the J gene lost 0 bases, with 6 bases spanning the gap. The whole variable domain, filled in from reference TRBV5-1 and TRBJ1-2, reads KAGVTQTPRYLIKTRGQQVTLSCSPISGHRSVSWYQQTPGQGLQFLFEYFSETQRNKGNFPGRFSGRQFSNSRSEMNVSTLELGDSALYLCASSSDPNYGYTFGSGTRLTVV.

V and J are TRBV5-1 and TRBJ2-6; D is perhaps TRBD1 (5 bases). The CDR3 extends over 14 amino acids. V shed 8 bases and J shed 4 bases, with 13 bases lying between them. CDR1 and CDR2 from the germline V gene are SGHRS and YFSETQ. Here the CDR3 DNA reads TGCGCCAGTCTTCCAGGGCCCGGGGCCAACGTCCTGACTTTC. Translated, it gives CASLPGPGANVLTF. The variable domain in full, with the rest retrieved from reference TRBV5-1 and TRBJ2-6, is KAGVTQTPRYLIKTRGQQVTLSCSPISGHRSVSWYQQTPGQGLQFLFEYFSETQRNKGNFPGRFSGRQFSNSRSEMNVSTLELGDSALYLCASLPGPGANVLTFGAGSRLTVL.

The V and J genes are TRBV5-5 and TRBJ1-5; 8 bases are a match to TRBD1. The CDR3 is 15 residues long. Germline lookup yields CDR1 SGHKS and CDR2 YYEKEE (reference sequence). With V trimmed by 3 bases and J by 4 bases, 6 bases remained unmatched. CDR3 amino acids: CASSSRTGLNQPQHF. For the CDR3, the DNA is TGTGCCAGCAGCTCACGGACAGGGTTGAATCAGCCCCAGCATTTT. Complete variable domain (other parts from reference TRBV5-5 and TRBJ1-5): DAGVTQSPTHLIKTRGQQVTLRCSPISGHKSVSWYQQVLGQGPQFIFQYYEKEERGRGNFPDRFSARQFPNYSSELNVNALLLGDSALYLCASSSRTGLNQPQHFGDGTRLSIL.

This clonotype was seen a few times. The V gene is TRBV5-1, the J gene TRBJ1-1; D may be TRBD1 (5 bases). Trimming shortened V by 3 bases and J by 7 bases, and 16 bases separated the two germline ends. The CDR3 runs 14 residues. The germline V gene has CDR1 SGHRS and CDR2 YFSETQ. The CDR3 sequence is CASSSGAPGNEAFF. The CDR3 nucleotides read TGCGCCAGCAGCTCCGGGGCCCCGGGGAATGAAGCTTTCTTT.

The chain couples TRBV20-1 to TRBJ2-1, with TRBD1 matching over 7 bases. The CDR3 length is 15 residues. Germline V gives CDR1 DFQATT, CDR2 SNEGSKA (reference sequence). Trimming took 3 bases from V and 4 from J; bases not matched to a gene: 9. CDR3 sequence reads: CSASTPGGAYNEQFF. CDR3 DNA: TGCAGTGCTAGTACACCAGGGGGAGCTTACAATGAGCAGTTCTTC.

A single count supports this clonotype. The CDR3 bases are TGTGCCAGCAGTCCGGTTACAGGGTTCGCAGATACGCAGTATTTT. Protein product: CASSPVTGFADTQYF. The V and J genes are TRBV2 and TRBJ2-3, with TRBD1 as a possible D gene (6 bases). Germline values: CDR1 SNHLY, CDR2 FYNNEI. The V end was cut by 5 bases, the J end by 4 bases, with 16 bases between. The CDR3 loop spans 15 amino acids.

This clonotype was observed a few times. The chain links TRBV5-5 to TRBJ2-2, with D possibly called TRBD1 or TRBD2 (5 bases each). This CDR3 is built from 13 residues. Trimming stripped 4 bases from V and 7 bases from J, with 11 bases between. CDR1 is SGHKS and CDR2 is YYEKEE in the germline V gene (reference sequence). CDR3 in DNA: TGTGCCAGCAGCCCGGGGCGCGACGGGGAGCTGTTTTTT. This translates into CASSPGRDGELFF.

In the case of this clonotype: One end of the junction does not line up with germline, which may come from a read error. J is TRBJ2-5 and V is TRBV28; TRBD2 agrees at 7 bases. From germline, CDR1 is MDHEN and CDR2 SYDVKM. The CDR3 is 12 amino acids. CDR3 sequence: CASRDTGTTAFF. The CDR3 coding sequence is TGTGCCAGCAGAGACACCGGGACTACGGCGTTCTTC.

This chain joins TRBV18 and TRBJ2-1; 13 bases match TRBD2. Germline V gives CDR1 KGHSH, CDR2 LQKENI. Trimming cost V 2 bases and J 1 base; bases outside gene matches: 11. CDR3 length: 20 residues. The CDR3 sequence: CASSPEVYVTSGRSYNEQFF. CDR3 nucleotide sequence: TGTGCCAGCTCACCAGAAGTGTACGTGACTAGCGGGAGGTCCTACAATGAGCAGTTCTTC.

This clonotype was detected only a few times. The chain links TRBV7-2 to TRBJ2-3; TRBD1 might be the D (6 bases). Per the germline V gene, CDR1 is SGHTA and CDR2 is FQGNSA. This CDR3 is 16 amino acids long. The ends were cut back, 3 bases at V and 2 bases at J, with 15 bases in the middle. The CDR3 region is CASSFRDTLFTDTQYF. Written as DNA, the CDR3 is TGTGCCAGCAGCTTCCGGGACACCCTATTCACAGATACGCAGTATTTT.

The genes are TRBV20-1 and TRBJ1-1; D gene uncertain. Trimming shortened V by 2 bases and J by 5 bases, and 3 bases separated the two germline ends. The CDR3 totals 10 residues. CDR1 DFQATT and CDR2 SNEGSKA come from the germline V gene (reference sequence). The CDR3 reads CSARKTEAFF. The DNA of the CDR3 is TGCAGTGCTAGAAAGACTGAAGCTTTCTTT.

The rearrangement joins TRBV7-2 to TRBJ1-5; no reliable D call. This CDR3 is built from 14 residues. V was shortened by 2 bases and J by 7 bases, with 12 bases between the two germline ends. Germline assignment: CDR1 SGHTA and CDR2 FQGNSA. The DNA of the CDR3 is TGTGCCAGCAGCTTAAATTGGGGAGGGCAGCCCCAGCATTTT. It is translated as CASSLNWGGQPQHF.